The clone carrying this TCR beta chain was observed a single time. The antigen remains undetermined. This specimen comes from a study of neoadjuvant anti-PD-1 for oral cavity cancer. Study-wide points: Treg/Th17 ratio rose with pretreatment blood and fell with post-treatment tumor TCRbeta clonality.

Patients had newly diagnosed, untreated stage II-IVA oral cavity squamous cell carcinoma. The table came from immunoSEQ multiplex PCR; TCRdb's copy has only in-frame clones and leaves some out. Among about 81,000 clones listed, more than 80% were seen once. This CDR3 contains 12 residues. Trimming took off 6 bases at V and 5 bases at J, with 10 bases between the two ends. Germline values: CDR1 MNHEY, CDR2 SVGAGI. V and J are TRBV6-5 and TRBJ2-5, with D possibly being TRBD1 (7 bases). This material consisted of PBMCs, taken before nivolumab (anti-PD-1) treatment. This receptor was obtained from a person aged 35 to 85 with oral cavity squamous cell carcinoma. The CDR3 reads CASRAGGETQYF. CDR3 DNA: TGTGCCAGCAGGGCAGGGGGGGAGACCCAGTACTTC.